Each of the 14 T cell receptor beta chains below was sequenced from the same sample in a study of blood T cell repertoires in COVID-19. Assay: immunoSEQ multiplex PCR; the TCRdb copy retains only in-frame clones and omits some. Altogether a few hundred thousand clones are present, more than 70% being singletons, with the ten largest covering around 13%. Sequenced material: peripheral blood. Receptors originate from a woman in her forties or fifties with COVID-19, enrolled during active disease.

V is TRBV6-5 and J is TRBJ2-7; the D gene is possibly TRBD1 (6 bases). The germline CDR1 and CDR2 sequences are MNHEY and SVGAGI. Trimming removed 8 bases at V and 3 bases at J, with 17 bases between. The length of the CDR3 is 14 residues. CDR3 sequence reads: CASPPGTKLYEQYF. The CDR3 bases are TGTGCCAGCCCGCCCGGGACAAAGCTCTACGAGCAGTACTTC.

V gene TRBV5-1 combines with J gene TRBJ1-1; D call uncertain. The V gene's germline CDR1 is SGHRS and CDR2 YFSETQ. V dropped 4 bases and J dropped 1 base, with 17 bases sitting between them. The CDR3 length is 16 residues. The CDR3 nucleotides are TGCGCCAGCAGCGGCGATCAATTCCGCGGGAACACTGAAGCTTTCTTT. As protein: CASSGDQFRGNTEAFF. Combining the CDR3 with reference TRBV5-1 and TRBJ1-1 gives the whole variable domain KAGVTQTPRYLIKTRGQQVTLSCSPISGHRSVSWYQQTPGQGLQFLFEYFSETQRNKGNFPGRFSGRQFSNSRSEMNVSTLELGDSALYLCASSGDQFRGNTEAFFGQGTRLTVV.

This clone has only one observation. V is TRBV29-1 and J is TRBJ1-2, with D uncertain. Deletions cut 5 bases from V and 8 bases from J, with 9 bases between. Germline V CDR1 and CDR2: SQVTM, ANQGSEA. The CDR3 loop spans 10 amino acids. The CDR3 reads CSVIVSGYTF. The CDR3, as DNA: TGCAGCGTTATAGTCTCAGGCTACACCTTC.

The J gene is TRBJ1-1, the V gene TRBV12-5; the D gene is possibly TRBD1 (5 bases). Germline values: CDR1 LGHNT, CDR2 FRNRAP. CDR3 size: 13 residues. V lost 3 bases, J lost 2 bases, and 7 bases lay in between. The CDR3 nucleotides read TGTGCTAGTGGTTTACAGGAAAACACTGAAGCTTTCTTT. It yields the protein CASGLQENTEAFF. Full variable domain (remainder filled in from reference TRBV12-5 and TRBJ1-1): DARVTQTPRHKVTEMGQEVTMRCQPILGHNTVFWYRQTMMQGLELLAYFRNRAPLDDSGMPKDRFSAEMPDATLATLKIQPSEPRDSAVYFCASGLQENTEAFFGQGTRLTVV.

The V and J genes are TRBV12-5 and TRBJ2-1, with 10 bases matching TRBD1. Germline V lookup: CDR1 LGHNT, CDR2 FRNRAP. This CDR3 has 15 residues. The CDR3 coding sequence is TGTGCCACAAAACTGGGGACAGGGGCCTACAATGAGCAGTTCTTC. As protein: CATKLGTGAYNEQFF.

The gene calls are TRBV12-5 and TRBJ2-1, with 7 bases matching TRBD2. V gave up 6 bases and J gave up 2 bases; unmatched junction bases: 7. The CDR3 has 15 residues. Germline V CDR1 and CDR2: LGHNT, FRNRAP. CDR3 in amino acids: CASGRGGSTYNEQFF. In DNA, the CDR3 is TGTGCTAGTGGCCGCGGGGGATCCACCTACAATGAGCAGTTCTTC.

CDR3 in DNA: TGTGCCAGCCTTTATGGACAGGGGTTTAATAATTCACCCCTCCACTTT. It codes for CASLYGQGFNNSPLHF. The chain uses TRBV6-6 and TRBJ1-6; 9 bases map to TRBD1. The CDR3 sequence is 16 residues long. CDR1 is MNHNY and CDR2 is SVGAGI in the germline V gene (reference sequence). V shed 8 bases, J shed 5 bases, and the junction held 10 bases outside the gene matches.

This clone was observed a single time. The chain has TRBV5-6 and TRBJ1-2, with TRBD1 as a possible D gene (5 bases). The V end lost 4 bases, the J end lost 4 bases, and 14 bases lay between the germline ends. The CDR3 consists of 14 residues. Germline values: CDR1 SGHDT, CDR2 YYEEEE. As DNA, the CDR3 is TGTGCCAGCAGCCCCCTGGCCGGGGGCTATGGCTACACCTTC. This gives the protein CASSPLAGGYGYTF.

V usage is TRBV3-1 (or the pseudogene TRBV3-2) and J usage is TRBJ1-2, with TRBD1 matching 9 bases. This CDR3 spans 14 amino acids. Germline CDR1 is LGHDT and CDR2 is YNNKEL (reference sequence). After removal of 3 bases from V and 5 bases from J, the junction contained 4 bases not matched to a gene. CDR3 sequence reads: CASSQDRGPYGYTF. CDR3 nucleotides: TGTGCCAGCAGCCAGGACAGGGGACCGTATGGCTACACCTTC.

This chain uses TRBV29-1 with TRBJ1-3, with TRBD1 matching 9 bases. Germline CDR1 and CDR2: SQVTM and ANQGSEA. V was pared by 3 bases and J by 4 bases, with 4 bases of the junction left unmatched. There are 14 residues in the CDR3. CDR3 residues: CSVDTTGGGNTIYF. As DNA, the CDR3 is TGCAGCGTTGATACGACAGGGGGAGGAAACACCATATATTTT.

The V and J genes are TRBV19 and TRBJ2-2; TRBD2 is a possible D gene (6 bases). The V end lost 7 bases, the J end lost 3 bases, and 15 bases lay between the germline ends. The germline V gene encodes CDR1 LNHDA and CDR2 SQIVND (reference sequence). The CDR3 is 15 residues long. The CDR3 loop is CASTYYRRDTGELFF. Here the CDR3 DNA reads TGTGCCAGTACCTATTATCGGAGGGACACCGGGGAGCTGTTTTTT.

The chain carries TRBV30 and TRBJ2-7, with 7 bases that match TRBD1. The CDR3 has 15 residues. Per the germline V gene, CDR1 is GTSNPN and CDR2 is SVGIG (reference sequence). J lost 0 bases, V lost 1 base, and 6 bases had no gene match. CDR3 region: CAWSATGASSYEQYF. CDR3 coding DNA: TGTGCCTGGAGTGCTACAGGGGCCTCCTCCTACGAGCAGTACTTC.

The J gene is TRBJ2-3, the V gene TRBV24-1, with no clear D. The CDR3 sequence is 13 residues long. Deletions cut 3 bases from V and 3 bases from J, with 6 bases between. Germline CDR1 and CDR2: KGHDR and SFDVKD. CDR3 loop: CATSDPYTDTQYF. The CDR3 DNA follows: TGTGCCACCAGTGATCCCTATACAGATACGCAGTATTTT.

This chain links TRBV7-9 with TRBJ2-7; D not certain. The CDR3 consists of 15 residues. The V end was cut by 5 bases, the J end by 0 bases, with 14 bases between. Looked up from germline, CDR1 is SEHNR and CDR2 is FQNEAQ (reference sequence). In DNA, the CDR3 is TGTGCCAGCAGCCTGGTCCGGAGTGGCTCCTACGAGCAGTACTTC. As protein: CASSLVRSGSYEQYF.